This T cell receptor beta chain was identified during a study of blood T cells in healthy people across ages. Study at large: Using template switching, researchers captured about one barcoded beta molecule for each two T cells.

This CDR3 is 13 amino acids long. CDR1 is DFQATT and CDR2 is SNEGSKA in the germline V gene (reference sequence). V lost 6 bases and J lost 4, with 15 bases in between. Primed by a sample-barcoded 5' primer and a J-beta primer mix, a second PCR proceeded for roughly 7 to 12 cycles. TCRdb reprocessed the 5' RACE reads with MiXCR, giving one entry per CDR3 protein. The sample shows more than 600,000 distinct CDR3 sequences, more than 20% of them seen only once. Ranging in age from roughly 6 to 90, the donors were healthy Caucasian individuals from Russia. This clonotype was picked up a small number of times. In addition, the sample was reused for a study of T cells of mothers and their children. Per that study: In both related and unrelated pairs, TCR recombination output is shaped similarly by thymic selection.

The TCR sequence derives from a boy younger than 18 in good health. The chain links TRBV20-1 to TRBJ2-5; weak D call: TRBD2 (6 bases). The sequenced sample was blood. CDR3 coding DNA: TGCAGTGCCAGGAGGGGCCTAGGAGAGACCCAGTACTTC. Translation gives CSARRGLGETQYF.